This record covers a single T cell receptor beta chain. The data stem from a study of blood T cell repertoires in COVID-19. Authors' methods: Amplification with reference gene primers provided the estimates of nucleated cell counts. The protocol was immunoSEQ multiplex PCR, while the TCRdb copy is restricted to in-frame clones and leaves out a portion. V, J and clone size were drawn from that table, and D and trimming were deduced from the DNA. The sample consists of 50,000 to 65,000 clones, more than 85% of them appearing once. Germline CDR1 is SGHRS and CDR2 is YFSETQ. The CDR3 has 15 amino acids. V was clipped by 3 bases and J by 2 bases; unmatched bases: 5.

This receptor was taken from a man between 65 and 85 years old with acute or convalescent COVID-19. The sample was peripheral blood. The rearrangement links TRBV5-1 to TRBJ1-3, with 7 bases fitting TRBD1. The CDR3 region has the DNA TGCGCCAGCAGCTCAGGGACAGTGACTGGAAACACCATATATTTT. Its translation: CASSSGTVTGNTIYF.